This entry lists 23 T cell receptor beta chains sequenced from one sample in a study of Ad26.COV2.S vaccination and SARS-CoV-2 variants. Treatment defined: around 19 received Ad26.COV2.S at low or high dose, single or two shots; five or six received placebo; per-sample allocation not given. Sample collection was performed on day 63 after the first vaccine or placebo injection. TCRdb's table, derived via immunoSEQ multiplex PCR, lists solely in-frame clones and lacks some. The sample lists over 350,000 clones, roughly nine tenths occurring once. The sequencing here drew on peripheral blood, taken in a trial of Ad26.COV2.S vaccine versus placebo. Receptors were obtained from a person between 18 and 65 years old who received the Ad26.COV2.S COVID-19 vaccine or a placebo.

The chain combines TRBV30 with TRBJ1-1; no firm D call. CDR3 length: 14 residues. Trimming took off 3 bases at V and 4 bases at J, with 15 bases between the two ends. Looked up from germline, CDR1 is GTSNPN and CDR2 is SVGIG (reference sequence). CDR3 residues: CAWRFREISTEAFF. The CDR3 DNA follows: TGTGCCTGGAGGTTTCGGGAGATTAGCACTGAAGCTTTCTTT.

V usage is TRBV5-1 and J usage is TRBJ1-1; unclear D gene. Germline V CDR1 and CDR2: SGHRS, YFSETQ. The ends were cut back, 0 bases at V and 6 bases at J, with 15 bases in the middle. CDR3 size: 15 residues. The CDR3 bases are TGCGCCAGCAGCTTGGAATTTCAGTCGGGCGCTGAAGCTTTCTTT. Translating gives CASSLEFQSGAEAFF.

In this sample, this clone turned up once. This chain joins TRBV15 and TRBJ1-2; the D gene is possibly TRBD1 (5 bases). This CDR3 region has 17 residues. V lost 0 bases and J 4 bases, leaving 18 bases between the germline ends. Germline assignment: CDR1 LNHNV and CDR2 YYDKDF (reference sequence). CDR3 region: CATSRDRGRGSGYGYTF. CDR3 nucleotides: TGTGCCACCAGCAGAGATCGCGGTAGGGGATCAGGCTATGGCTACACCTTC.

The chain joins TRBV30 to TRBJ2-3; the D call may be TRBD1 or TRBD2 (5 bases each). CDR1 is GTSNPN and CDR2 is SVGIG in the germline V gene (reference sequence). V lost 4 bases, J lost 4 bases, and 15 bases lay in between. CDR3 size: 14 residues. The CDR3: CAWKGRQDSDTQYF. The DNA of the CDR3 is TGTGCCTGGAAGGGACGTCAGGATTCAGATACGCAGTATTTT.

The chain employs TRBV4-1 and TRBJ2-3, with 11 bases lining up with TRBD2. V was pared by 0 bases and J by 7 bases, with 6 bases of the junction left unmatched. Germline lookup yields CDR1 MGHRA and CDR2 YSYEKL. The CDR3 runs 16 residues. CDR3 sequence: CASSQEYSGGAYTQYF. The DNA of the CDR3 is TGCGCCAGCAGCCAAGAGTATAGCGGGGGGGCGTATACGCAGTATTTT.

J is TRBJ2-1 and V is TRBV7-2; no reliable D call. V shed 7 bases and J shed 7 bases, with 20 bases lying between them. The CDR3 sequence is 15 residues long. The germline CDR1 and CDR2 sequences are SGHTA and FQGNSA. CDR3 nucleotide sequence: TGTGCCAGCAACCACCCGATCGGCCTAGGGAATGAGCAGTTCTTC. Protein: CASNHPIGLGNEQFF.

This chain connects TRBV4-1 to TRBJ2-5, with a possible D match to TRBD1 (5 bases). CDR3 size: 15 residues. V shed 0 bases and J shed 2 bases, with 10 bases lying between them. The germline gives CDR1 MGHRA, CDR2 YSYEKL. The DNA of the CDR3 is TGCGCCAGCAGCCAAGATCATGACAGACAAGAGACCCAGTACTTC. Its protein product is CASSQDHDRQETQYF.

A word on this clone: Other nucleotide sequences in the sample specify the same CDR3. The rearrangement joins TRBV12-3 or TRBV12-4 to TRBJ1-5; D may be TRBD1 (5 bases). The CDR3 runs 13 residues. V was cut by 7 bases and J by 4 bases, with 11 bases left in between. CDR3 DNA sequence: TGTGCCAGCACCTACGGGGGGAATCAGCCCCAGCATTTT. It specifies CASTYGGNQPQHF.

This clone was detected a few times. V usage is TRBV5-1 and J usage is TRBJ1-6; tentatively, D is TRBD1 (6 bases). Germline V lookup: CDR1 SGHRS, CDR2 YFSETQ. V shed 2 bases and J shed 10 bases, with 13 bases lying between them. The CDR3 runs 14 residues. CDR3 in amino acids: CASSLNREGSPLHF. The CDR3 nucleotides are TGCGCCAGCAGCTTAAACAGGGAAGGATCACCCCTCCACTTT.

The V call is TRBV27, the J call TRBJ1-2, with TRBD1 as a possible D gene (5 bases). The CDR3 contains 15 residues. CDR1 MNHEY and CDR2 SMNVEV come from the germline V gene (reference sequence). V lost 7 bases to trimming and J lost 6 bases, with 21 bases between them. DNA for the CDR3: TGTGCCAGCAAAAAGATAGAGAGGGCGGGGGATGGCTACACCTTC. This sequence encodes CASKKIERAGDGYTF.

The rearrangement links TRBV10-3 to TRBJ1-1; D is uncertain. Germline V lookup: CDR1 ENHRY, CDR2 SYGVKD. Trimming took 2 bases from V and 0 from J, leaving 7 bases between them. This CDR3 is 14 amino acids long. In DNA form, the CDR3 reads TGTGCCATCAGTGAGGCACATATGAACACTGAAGCTTTCTTT. Translating gives CAISEAHMNTEAFF.

The genes are TRBV7-8 and TRBJ2-2, with 8 bases fitting TRBD1. This CDR3 is 17 amino acids long. J lost 0 bases, V lost 5 bases, and 8 bases had no gene match. Germline V gene sequence: CDR1 SGHVS, CDR2 FQNEAQ. CDR3 amino acids: CASSPTGGRTNTGELFF. The CDR3 DNA follows: TGTGCCAGCAGCCCCACAGGGGGGCGGACGAACACCGGGGAGCTGTTTTTT.

In its sample, this clone was seen a few times. The chain combines TRBV5-4 with TRBJ1-4; D remains unclear. This CDR3 comprises 13 residues. In germline, CDR1 is SGHNT, CDR2 YYREEE (reference sequence). Trimming took off 0 bases at V and 7 bases at J, with 7 bases between the two ends. The CDR3 region has the DNA TGTGCCAGCAGCTTGGAGCCGAGTGAAAAACTGTTTTTT. Amino acid sequence: CASSLEPSEKLFF.

The V and J genes are TRBV12-3 or TRBV12-4 and TRBJ2-1; tentative D call: TRBD2 (6 bases). The CDR3 contains 13 residues. The ends were cut back, 5 bases at V and 10 bases at J, with 15 bases in the middle. CDR3 sequence reads: CASSKGLPQEQFF. In DNA, the CDR3 is TGTGCCAGCAGTAAGGGACTGCCGCAGGAGCAGTTCTTC.

This chain links TRBV6-1 with TRBJ2-3; the D is unclear. Trimming cost V 3 bases and J 6 bases, with 10 bases left between them. The CDR3 is 13 residues long. Germline CDR1 reads MNHNS; CDR2 reads SASEGT. CDR3 sequence reads: CASSDFRMDTQYF. CDR3 sequence (DNA): TGTGCCAGCAGTGATTTTCGGATGGATACGCAGTATTTT.

This clone was observed once. The J gene is TRBJ1-3, the V gene TRBV24-1, with D uncertain. CDR3 length: 12 amino acids. The germline V gene has CDR1 KGHDR and CDR2 SFDVKD. Trimming left V 9 bases short and J 0 bases short, with 5 bases between. In DNA form, the CDR3 reads TGTGCCACCGGAGGCTCTGGAAACACCATATATTTT. The encoded protein is CATGGSGNTIYF.

V and J are TRBV30 and TRBJ1-2; TRBD1 is a possible D gene (5 bases). V was trimmed by 2 bases and J by 0 bases, leaving 22 bases between them. The V gene's germline CDR1 is GTSNPN and CDR2 SVGIG (reference sequence). CDR3 length equals 18 residues. The chain's CDR3 is CAWSTWGRAPRPNYGYTF. The CDR3 region has the DNA TGTGCCTGGAGTACGTGGGGACGGGCTCCGCGGCCTAACTATGGCTACACCTTC.

This clone was recorded once. The chain has TRBV2 and TRBJ1-5; maybe TRBD1 (5 bases). CDR1 is SNHLY and CDR2 is FYNNEI in the germline V gene. Trimming took 6 bases from V and 10 from J, leaving 25 bases between them. CDR3 length equals 16 residues. The CDR3 protein is CASSPEVRAGRRPQHF. DNA for the CDR3: TGTGCCAGCAGCCCTGAAGTTAGGGCAGGGAGGCGACCCCAGCATTTT.

The chain has TRBV9 and TRBJ2-1, with 8 nucleotides matching TRBD2. Germline V lookup: CDR1 SGDLS, CDR2 YYNGEE. This CDR3 is 16 amino acids long. V dropped 5 bases and J dropped 6; count of bases not matched to a gene: 13. This CDR3 is CASSSGSGGGFNEQFF. Written as DNA, the CDR3 is TGTGCCAGCAGTTCTGGGTCTGGCGGGGGGTTCAATGAGCAGTTCTTC.

The rearrangement uses TRBV6-1 and TRBJ2-2; D is unclear. The germline V and J ends were trimmed by 3 bases and 2 bases, with 7 bases remaining between them. Germline CDR1 is MNHNS and CDR2 is SASEGT. The CDR3 contains 14 residues. The CDR3 reads CASSDPSNTGELFF. CDR3 nucleotides: TGTGCCAGCAGTGACCCTTCTAACACCGGGGAGCTGTTTTTT.

In nucleotides, the CDR3 is TGTGCCAGCAGCGTCGGGGGGAACAATCAGCCCCAGCATTTT. It codes for CASSVGGNNQPQHF. The J gene is TRBJ1-5, the V gene TRBV2; tentative D call: TRBD1 (5 bases). Trimming removed 6 bases from V and 3 bases from J, with 12 bases in between. This CDR3 spans 14 amino acids. Germline-derived CDR1 and CDR2 are SNHLY and FYNNEI.

The genes are TRBV4-3 and TRBJ1-2, with no clear D. There are 16 residues in the CDR3. Germline CDR1 and CDR2: LGHNA and YSLEER. Between the trimmed V and J ends, which lost 0 bases and 3 bases, there was a span of 14 bases. Here the CDR3 reads CASSQDKGASHYGYTF. CDR3 nucleotide sequence: TGCGCCAGCAGCCAAGATAAAGGTGCATCTCACTATGGCTACACCTTC.

This chain connects TRBV7-9 to TRBJ1-5; TRBD1 might be the D (6 bases). Trimming pared 5 bases from V and 7 bases from J, leaving 18 bases between. Germline lookup yields CDR1 SEHNR and CDR2 FQNEAQ (reference sequence). The CDR3 runs 15 residues. The CDR3, as DNA: TGTGCCAGCAGCGCAACGTACAGGGAGGGCCAGCCCCAGCATTTT. As protein: CASSATYREGQPQHF.